This TCR beta chain is drawn from a study of cytomegalovirus exposure and HLA in healthy donors. In regard to this clone: Additional DNA sequences in this sample encode the identical CDR3.

The CDR3 contains 15 residues. Germline V gene sequence: CDR1 SGHDT, CDR2 YYEEEE. V lost 2 bases, J lost 2 bases, and 13 bases lay in between. A multiplex PCR was run with 60 Vbeta primers and 13 Jbeta primers. Measured with immunoSEQ multiplex PCR; TCRdb has only the in-frame clones, and not every one. The sample consists of about 300,000 clones, about nine tenths of them appearing once. Material: PBMCs. The genes are TRBV5-6 and TRBJ1-1; tentatively, D is TRBD1 (6 bases). The source is a middle-aged man in good health and CMV-seropositive. Here the CDR3 reads CASSFSYRANTEAFF. CDR3 DNA: TGTGCCAGCAGCTTCAGTTACAGGGCTAACACTGAAGCTTTCTTT.